The 3 T cell receptor beta chains listed next were all sequenced from one sample in a study of blood T cell repertoires in COVID-19. The table came from immunoSEQ multiplex PCR; TCRdb's copy has only in-frame clones and leaves some out. The sample lists roughly 200,000 clones; approximately 81% were seen once. Sequences were obtained from peripheral blood. Receptor source: a woman older than 75 with acute or convalescent COVID-19.

The chain joins TRBV7-2 to TRBJ2-5; 9 nucleotides match TRBD1. CDR3 length: 15 residues. Germline V CDR1 and CDR2: SGHTA, FQGNSA. After removal of 5 bases from V and 5 bases from J, the junction contained 9 bases not matched to a gene. The CDR3 region is CASSLRDRVTETQYF. The CDR3 bases are TGTGCCAGCAGCCTCCGGGACAGGGTTACGGAGACCCAGTACTTC.

Concerning this clone: Germline is not matched at one junction end, which may reflect a read error. This sequence joins TRBV3-1 (or the pseudogene TRBV3-2) and TRBJ1-2, with 9 bases that match TRBD1. Germline V gene lookup returns CDR1 LGHDT and CDR2 YNNKEL (reference sequence). The length of the CDR3 is 14 residues. The CDR3 bases are TGTGTCAGCAGCAAGACAGGGGGAGTCTATGGCTACACCTTC. Its protein is CVSSKTGGVYGYTF.

The J gene is TRBJ1-6, the V gene TRBV5-1; the D is unclear. The CDR3 is made up of 17 amino acids. Germline CDR1 SGHRS, CDR2 YFSETQ. V gave up 1 base and J gave up 9 bases, with 20 bases separating them. CDR3 coding DNA: TGCGCCAGCAGCTTGAGAGGAGTCGGCCGGTCGGGTTCACCCCTCCACTTT. It encodes CASSLRGVGRSGSPLHF.